One and the same sample provided the 3 T cell receptor beta chains below, sequenced in a study of cytotoxic CD8 clonotypes in ibrutinib-treated CLL. Repertoires were generated with immunoSEQ multiplex PCR, while TCRdb's copy carries only in-frame clones and drops some. This table holds about 150,000 clones, more than 75% found once. The sample was PBMCs, taken after 24 months of ibrutinib treatment. Receptors were obtained from a human donor with chronic lymphocytic leukemia.

This clone was picked up one time. This chain joins TRBV14 and TRBJ2-7; 7 nucleotides line up with TRBD1. Unmatched junction bases numbered 16, after V lost 9 bases and J lost 2 bases. The V gene's germline CDR1 is SGHDN and CDR2 FVKESK. The CDR3 spans 16 residues. The CDR3 DNA reads TGTGCCAGGTTAGCCGAGGCCCAGGGGGTCGCCTACGAGCAGTACTTC. Its protein is CARLAEAQGVAYEQYF. Based on the CDR3 plus reference TRBV14 and TRBJ2-7, the full variable domain is EAGVTQFPSHSVIEKGQTVTLRCDPISGHDNLYWYRRVMGKEIKFLLHFVKESKQDESGMPNNRFLAERTGGTYSTLKVQPAELEDSGVYFCARLAEAQGVAYEQYFGPGTRLTVT.

This chain uses TRBV21-1 with TRBJ2-1; the table's D gene call, TRBD1, was not cross checked with the DNA. TRBV21-1 is described as a pseudogene. The CDR3 contains 17 residues. The CDR3: CASSHPRTGFRNNEQFF. The DNA for the CDR3 is TGTGCCAGCAGCCACCCAAGGACAGGGTTTAGGAACAATGAGCAGTTCTTC.

The chain recombines TRBV5-1 with TRBJ2-7; TRBD2 matches 7 bases. Germline V gene lookup returns CDR1 SGHRS and CDR2 YFSETQ. The CDR3 consists of 12 residues. Trimming at V came to 7 bases and at J to 5 bases, leaving 6 bases not matched to a gene. CDR3 bases: TGCGCCAGCCGCCGGGGGGTGGACGAGCAGTACTTC. This translates into CASRRGVDEQYF.